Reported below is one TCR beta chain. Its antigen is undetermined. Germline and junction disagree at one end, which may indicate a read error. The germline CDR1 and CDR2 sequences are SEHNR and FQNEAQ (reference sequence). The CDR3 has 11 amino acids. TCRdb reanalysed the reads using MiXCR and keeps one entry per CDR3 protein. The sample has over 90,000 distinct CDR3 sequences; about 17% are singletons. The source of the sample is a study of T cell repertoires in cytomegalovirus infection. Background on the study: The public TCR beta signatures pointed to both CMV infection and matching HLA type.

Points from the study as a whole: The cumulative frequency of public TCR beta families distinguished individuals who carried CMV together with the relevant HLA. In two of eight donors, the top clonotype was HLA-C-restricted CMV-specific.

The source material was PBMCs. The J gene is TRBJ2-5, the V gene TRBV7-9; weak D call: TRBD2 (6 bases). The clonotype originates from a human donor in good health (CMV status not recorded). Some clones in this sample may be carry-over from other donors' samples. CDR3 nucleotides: TGTGCCGGCAGACTAGAAGAGACCCAGTACTTC. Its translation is CAGRLEETQYF.